The 17 T cell receptor beta chains given below trace back to one sample, sequenced in a study of shared clonotypes between healthy human individuals. Libraries were prepared by immunoSEQ multiplex PCR; TCRdb keeps only in-frame clonotypes and omits some of them. The profile shows about 730,000 clones, about two thirds of them singletons. Sequenced material: memory CD4+ T cells sorted from blood. Subset indicated: CD45RA-negative fraction. These receptors all come from a woman aged 25 to 45 in good health.

The chain has TRBV5-4 and TRBJ2-1; TRBD2 matches at 8 bases. The germline V gene has CDR1 SGHNT and CDR2 YYREEE (reference sequence). The CDR3 has 16 amino acids. The junction had 10 bases not matched to a gene; V was cut back by 0 bases and J by 8 bases. The CDR3 reads CASSLGISGKGHEQFF. The CDR3 DNA reads as TGTGCCAGCAGCTTGGGTATTAGCGGGAAGGGCCATGAGCAGTTCTTC.

The chain couples TRBV28 to TRBJ1-3; no clear D gene. Trimming stripped 2 bases from V and 0 bases from J, with 14 bases between. Germline V gene lookup returns CDR1 MDHEN and CDR2 SYDVKM. The CDR3 sequence is 17 residues long. Here the CDR3 reads CASSLGLGVLSGNTIYF. The DNA of the CDR3 is TGTGCCAGCAGTTTAGGGCTCGGGGTACTCTCTGGAAACACCATATATTTT.

The J gene is TRBJ2-3, the V gene TRBV28, with TRBD2 identical over 11 bases. Germline values: CDR1 MDHEN, CDR2 SYDVKM. V shed 2 bases, J shed 6 bases, and the junction held 7 bases outside the gene matches. The CDR3 extends over 16 amino acids. CDR3 bases: TGTGCCAGCAGTTTAATTAGCGGGAGGGCAAGTGATACGCAGTATTTT. Translating it yields CASSLISGRASDTQYF.

This clone has only a few counts. The chain recombines TRBV2 with TRBJ2-2; TRBD1 agrees at 9 bases. CDR3 size: 15 residues. The V gene's germline CDR1 is SNHLY and CDR2 FYNNEI. V dropped 7 bases and J dropped 2; count of bases not matched to a gene: 5. The DNA of the CDR3 is TGTGCCAGCAACCTACAGGGGGCAAACACCGGGGAGCTGTTTTTT. It yields the protein CASNLQGANTGELFF.

V is TRBV5-6 and J is TRBJ1-4; possible D gene TRBD1, 6 bases. CDR3 size: 15 residues. The germline CDR1 and CDR2 sequences are SGHDT and YYEEEE. V lost 0 bases and J lost 8, with 14 bases in between. CDR3 residues: CASSLVGTRGEKLFF. As DNA, the CDR3 is TGTGCCAGCAGCTTGGTTGGGACAAGAGGGGAAAAACTGTTTTTT.

This clone has at least ten counts. The gene calls are TRBV28 and TRBJ1-2; no clear D. V was pared by 2 bases and J by 2 bases, with 6 bases between. The CDR3 consists of 13 residues. Per germline, CDR1 MDHEN and CDR2 SYDVKM. This CDR3 reads CASSLNANYGYTF. DNA for the CDR3: TGTGCCAGCAGTTTAAACGCAAACTATGGCTACACCTTC.

The chain links TRBV7-3 to TRBJ2-1; D gene uncertain. The CDR3 contains 14 residues. Looked up from germline, CDR1 is SGHTA and CDR2 is FQGTGA. The germline V and J ends were trimmed by 2 bases and 5 bases, with 10 bases remaining between them. The CDR3 coding sequence is TGTGCCAGCAGCTTAGCGTCCGTGGACAATGAGCAGTTCTTC. This gives the protein CASSLASVDNEQFF.

This rearrangement joins TRBV6-6 to TRBJ2-5; a weak D match, TRBD1 (5 bases). CDR1 and CDR2 from the germline V gene are MNHNY and SVGAGI (reference sequence). The CDR3 sequence is 13 residues long. V lost 7 bases to trimming and J lost 5 bases, with 14 bases between them. The CDR3 protein is CASTQGPVETQYF. The CDR3 bases are TGTGCCAGCACCCAGGGCCCCGTTGAGACCCAGTACTTC.

In DNA form, the CDR3 reads TGTGCCAGCAGTGAAGCGCCAGGGGTTGGCACAGATACGCAGTATTTT. Its translation: CASSEAPGVGTDTQYF. The chain couples TRBV6-1 to TRBJ2-3, with a weak D call TRBD1 (6 bases). Germline loops: CDR1 MNHNS, CDR2 SASEGT. Trimming removed 0 bases at V and 1 base at J, with 11 bases between. The CDR3 is made up of 16 amino acids.

J is TRBJ1-3 and V is TRBV30; D remains unclear. Germline CDR1 reads GTSNPN; CDR2 reads SVGIG (reference sequence). The CDR3 runs 16 residues. V gave up 0 bases and J gave up 9 bases, with 21 bases separating them. The CDR3 DNA reads TGTGCCTGGAGTGTAGGATTGGGCACGGCTGGGCGCACCATATATTTT. Its translation is CAWSVGLGTAGRTIYF.

The chain employs TRBV27 and TRBJ2-7; D possibly uses TRBD1 or TRBD2 (5 bases each). Per germline, CDR1 MNHEY and CDR2 SMNVEV (reference sequence). V gave up 7 bases and J gave up 9 bases, with 19 bases separating them. This CDR3 has 13 amino acids. In DNA, the CDR3 is TGTGCCAGCAAGGGTGGGACGGGCAAGGCGCAGTACTTC. Translating gives CASKGGTGKAQYF.

The chain joins TRBV7-2 to TRBJ2-7, with TRBD1 matching over 7 bases. V lost 4 bases, J lost 6 bases, and 9 bases stayed unmatched. Germline loops: CDR1 SGHTA, CDR2 FQGNSA. This CDR3 region has 14 residues. The CDR3 nucleotides are TGTGCCAGCAGCTCCGAGACAGGGACGGCCGAGCAGTACTTC. This translates into CASSSETGTAEQYF.

The table lists this clone with a few counts. This chain links TRBV9 with TRBJ2-3; 15 positions match TRBD2. V lost 4 bases to trimming and J lost 10 bases; unmatched junction nucleotides: 7. The CDR3 contains 15 residues. Germline loops: CDR1 SGDLS, CDR2 YYNGEE. CDR3 amino acids: CASSYGTSGRKPQYF. CDR3 coding DNA: TGTGCCAGCAGCTATGGGACTAGCGGGAGGAAGCCGCAGTATTTT.

V is TRBV19 and J is TRBJ1-2; 7 nucleotides line up with TRBD1. This CDR3 region has 13 residues. The germline CDR1 and CDR2 sequences are LNHDA and SQIVND (reference sequence). Trimming removed 8 bases from V and 1 base from J; junction bases left unmatched: 4. CDR3 amino acids: CASEGQLNYGYTF. The CDR3 DNA reads as TGTGCCAGTGAGGGACAGCTTAACTATGGCTACACCTTC. The complete variable domain, with remaining parts taken from reference TRBV19 and TRBJ1-2, reads DGGITQSPKYLFRKEGQNVTLSCEQNLNHDAMYWYRQDPGQGLRLIYYSQIVNDFQKGDIAEGYSVSREKKESFPLTVTSAQKNPTAFYLCASEGQLNYGYTFGSGTRLTVV.

The J gene is TRBJ1-5, the V gene TRBV6-1; 9 nucleotides match TRBD1. Germline trimming cut 4 bases from V and 4 bases from J; bases unmatched to any gene: 8. Looked up from germline, CDR1 is MNHNS and CDR2 is SASEGT. This CDR3 region has 16 residues. CDR3 region: CASSGPGTGKNQPQHF. CDR3 sequence (DNA): TGTGCCAGCAGTGGCCCCGGGACAGGGAAAAATCAGCCCCAGCATTTT.

CDR3 coding DNA: TGTGCCAGCAGTTCCATCCGCCATACCAGCGGAAGGGGGGTTGGCTACACCTTC. Amino acids: CASSSIRHTSGRGVGYTF. The rearrangement uses TRBV28 and TRBJ1-2; D is possibly TRBD1 (6 bases). From germline, CDR1 is MDHEN and CDR2 SYDVKM. The CDR3 has 18 residues. V lost 4 bases and J lost 7, with 28 bases in between.

The CDR3 reads CASSLDTRQGNGYTF. For the CDR3, the DNA is TGCGCCAGCAGCTTGGATACCAGGCAGGGGAATGGCTACACCTTC. The gene calls are TRBV5-1 and TRBJ1-2; D may be TRBD1 (6 bases). Germline CDR1 is SGHRS and CDR2 is YFSETQ. The CDR3 covers 15 residues. Deletions cut 0 bases from V and 6 bases from J, with 15 bases between.